The 21 T cell receptor beta chains below come from one sample, sequenced in a study of chemoradiotherapy in HPV16-positive cancers. The method was immunoSEQ multiplex PCR; TCRdb's version includes in-frame clones alone and lacks a portion of them. Of 20,000 to 25,000 clones in the sample, approximately 90% were seen once. Sequencing used blood, obtained from a patient who underwent chemoradiotherapy. All receptors come from a human donor with HPV-associated anogenital cancer.

The J gene is TRBJ2-5, the V gene TRBV27, with D tentatively TRBD1 (6 bases). The CDR3 totals 13 residues. From germline, CDR1 is MNHEY and CDR2 SMNVEV (reference sequence). V was cut by 5 bases and J by 5 bases, with 12 bases left in between. The CDR3 loop is CASSVTGPETQYF. The DNA of the CDR3 is TGTGCCAGCAGTGTTACAGGGCCCGAGACCCAGTACTTC.

This chain uses TRBV5-6 with TRBJ1-2; TRBD1 is a possible D gene (6 bases). The CDR3 sequence is 15 residues long. V shed 4 bases and J shed 4 bases, with 17 bases lying between them. Germline CDR1 is SGHDT and CDR2 is YYEEEE. Here the CDR3 DNA reads TGTGCCAGCAGCCTCATGGGGGGGCAGAGCTATGGCTACACCTTC. Protein sequence: CASSLMGGQSYGYTF.

The chain's CDR3 is CASSEFAIGGLGGIGYTF. The CDR3 DNA sequence: TGTGCCAGCAGTGAATTTGCGATCGGAGGGTTAGGGGGTATAGGCTACACCTTC. The chain joins TRBV25-1 to TRBJ1-2, with D perhaps TRBD1 (6 bases). Germline V gene sequence: CDR1 MGHDK, CDR2 SYGVNS. The CDR3 is 18 amino acids. V dropped 1 base and J dropped 8 bases, with 26 bases sitting between them.

The chain carries TRBV19 and TRBJ1-2; TRBD1 matches at 8 bases. Germline CDR1 and CDR2: LNHDA and SQIVND (reference sequence). The CDR3 has 16 amino acids. The ends lost 8 bases at V and 2 bases at J; junction bases unmatched: 13. The CDR3 region is CASLPSGGSRNYGYTF. The CDR3 DNA is TGTGCCAGTCTTCCCTCAGGGGGCAGCAGGAACTATGGCTACACCTTC.

The genes are TRBV7-9 and TRBJ1-5, with 9 bases identical to TRBD1. The CDR3 has 16 residues. J lost 6 bases, V lost 5 bases, and 11 bases had no gene match. Germline CDR1 and CDR2: SEHNR and FQNEAQ (reference sequence). Here the CDR3 DNA reads TGTGCCAGCAGCCCCTCTGGGACAGGGTTCCGTCAGCCCCAGCATTTT. Its translation: CASSPSGTGFRQPQHF.

J is TRBJ1-6 and V is TRBV6-5, with no clear D. Germline CDR1 and CDR2: MNHEY and SVGAGI. The CDR3 is made up of 15 amino acids. Trimming took off 2 bases at V and 4 bases at J, with 9 bases between the two ends. CDR3 region: CASSYRGDYNSPLHF. The DNA for the CDR3 is TGTGCCAGCAGTTACCGCGGTGATTATAATTCACCCCTCCACTTT.

The chain couples TRBV5-1 to TRBJ2-3; tentatively, D is TRBD1 (6 bases). From germline, CDR1 is SGHRS and CDR2 YFSETQ. The CDR3 runs to 13 residues. V was shortened by 4 bases and J by 7 bases, with 13 bases between the two germline ends. The CDR3 nucleotides are TGCGCCAGCAGCGCGACAGGACGGAATACGCAGTATTTT. Translation gives CASSATGRNTQYF.

The chain uses TRBV5-5 and TRBJ1-1; TRBD1 is a possible D gene (5 bases). Germline assignment: CDR1 SGHKS and CDR2 YYEKEE (reference sequence). The V gene lost 1 base and the J gene lost 5 bases, with 18 bases spanning the gap. The CDR3 runs to 16 residues. The CDR3 protein is CASSLPGMFSETEAFF. The CDR3 nucleotides read TGTGCCAGCAGCTTGCCAGGGATGTTTTCGGAAACTGAAGCTTTCTTT.

This chain connects TRBV4-2 to TRBJ1-3; TRBD1 is a possible D gene (6 bases). This CDR3 comprises 15 residues. V lost 4 bases and J lost 2, with 12 bases in between. Germline V CDR1 and CDR2: LGHNA, YNFKEQ. This CDR3 is CASSLSGGPGNTIYF. For the CDR3, the DNA is TGTGCCAGCAGCCTATCGGGGGGCCCTGGAAACACCATATATTTT.

This clone appeared a single time. The chain couples TRBV19 to TRBJ1-1; no clear D. From germline, CDR1 is LNHDA and CDR2 SQIVND (reference sequence). There are 13 residues in the CDR3. Trimming stripped 2 bases from V and 0 bases from J, with 4 bases between. The CDR3 coding sequence is TGTGCCAGTAGTATAAGACTGAACACTGAAGCTTTCTTT. It specifies CASSIRLNTEAFF.

The gene calls are TRBV4-1 and TRBJ2-6; D is unresolved. The CDR3 runs to 15 residues. Per the germline V gene, CDR1 is MGHRA and CDR2 is YSYEKL. V lost 1 base and J lost 2, with 6 bases in between. This CDR3 reads CASSQGGAGANVLTF. The CDR3 DNA sequence: TGCGCCAGCAGCCAAGGGGGTGCTGGGGCCAACGTCCTGACTTTC.

This sequence joins TRBV19 and TRBJ1-4; 12 bases align to TRBD1. There are 14 residues in the CDR3. Germline lookup yields CDR1 LNHDA and CDR2 SQIVND (reference sequence). Trimming removed 3 bases from V and 8 bases from J; junction bases left unmatched: 1. CDR3 residues: CASSIGTGGEKLFF. Written as DNA, the CDR3 is TGTGCCAGTAGTATCGGGACAGGGGGCGAAAAACTGTTTTTT.

V and J are TRBV4-2 and TRBJ2-5; D may match TRBD1 or TRBD2 (6 bases each). Trimming shortened V by 0 bases and J by 5 bases, and 16 bases separated the two germline ends. Germline CDR1 is LGHNA and CDR2 is YNFKEQ. The CDR3 covers 16 residues. This chain's CDR3 is CASSQDVGGGRETQYF. The CDR3 DNA is TGTGCCAGCAGCCAAGATGTAGGAGGGGGGCGGGAGACCCAGTACTTC.

The V gene is TRBV11-2, the J gene TRBJ2-1, with TRBD2 matching over 8 bases. The CDR3 runs 13 residues. Germline V lookup: CDR1 SGHAT, CDR2 FQNNGV. The junction had 6 bases not matched to a gene; V was cut back by 8 bases and J by 6 bases. In DNA form, the CDR3 reads TGTGCCAGCGTGCTCGGACTAGCCAATGAGCAGTTCTTC. Translating gives CASVLGLANEQFF.

The chain carries TRBV7-8 and TRBJ2-1; D not certain. The V end was cut by 1 base, the J end by 6 bases, with 16 bases between. Per the germline V gene, CDR1 is SGHVS and CDR2 is FQNEAQ. There are 16 residues in the CDR3. The CDR3 reads CASSLVVFGSLNEQFF. CDR3 in DNA: TGTGCCAGCAGCTTAGTAGTTTTTGGCAGCCTCAATGAGCAGTTCTTC.

V usage is TRBV5-1 and J usage is TRBJ1-4; tentative D call: TRBD1 (5 bases). The V and J ends lost 3 bases and 4 bases respectively, with 13 bases between them. Germline V gives CDR1 SGHRS, CDR2 YFSETQ. The length of the CDR3 is 15 residues. This chain's CDR3 is CASSSWGGSNEKLFF. The DNA for the CDR3 is TGCGCCAGCAGCTCTTGGGGGGGAAGTAATGAAAAACTGTTTTTT.

The chain has TRBV30 and TRBJ2-7, with no clear D. CDR1 is GTSNPN and CDR2 is SVGIG in the germline V gene (reference sequence). Trimming removed 2 bases at V and 2 bases at J, with 10 bases between. The CDR3 has 13 residues. In nucleotides, the CDR3 is TGTGCCTGGAGTTATCAGGCAGCCTACGAGCAGTACTTC. Translated, it gives CAWSYQAAYEQYF.

V is TRBV18 and J is TRBJ2-3; 14 nucleotides agree with TRBD2. The V gene end was trimmed by 3 bases and the J gene end by 3 bases; junction bases not matched to a gene: 11. Germline V CDR1 and CDR2: KGHSH, LQKENI. The CDR3 runs to 19 residues. CDR3 region: CASSPVTSGGAVTTDTQYF. The CDR3 DNA reads as TGTGCCAGCTCACCCGTGACTAGCGGGGGGGCCGTTACAACAGATACGCAGTATTTT. Together with reference TRBV18 and TRBJ2-3, the CDR3 gives the full variable domain: NAGVMQNPRHLVRRRGQEARLRCSPMKGHSHVYWYRQLPEEGLKFMVYLQKENIIDESGMPKERFSAEFPKEGPSILRIQQVVRGDSAAYFCASSPVTSGGAVTTDTQYFGPGTRLTVL.

The V and J genes are TRBV13 and TRBJ2-3; unclear D gene. Trimming removed 0 bases from V and 2 bases from J, with 9 bases in between. The CDR3 contains 15 residues. CDR1 PRHDT and CDR2 FYEKMQ come from the germline V gene (reference sequence). CDR3 loop: CASSLGVKLTDTQYF. CDR3 nucleotide sequence: TGTGCCAGCAGCTTAGGGGTAAAACTCACAGATACGCAGTATTTT.

This clone was seen only once. At one of its ends the junction is not consistent with the germline gene, which may arise from a read error. The chain carries TRBV5-4 and TRBJ2-7; the match to TRBD1 covers 7 bases. The CDR3 runs to 11 residues. Germline V gene sequence: CDR1 SGHNT, CDR2 YYREEE (reference sequence). The CDR3 reads CASSLEGQPLF. The DNA for the CDR3 is TGTGCCAGCAGCTTGGAGGGACAGCCCCTATTC.

The chain couples TRBV29-1 to TRBJ2-3; 7 nucleotides line up with TRBD2. With V trimmed by 5 bases and J by 2 bases, 10 bases remained unmatched. The CDR3 has 15 residues. Looked up from germline, CDR1 is SQVTM and CDR2 is ANQGSEA. CDR3 sequence: CSVPGGLAVTDTQYF. CDR3 sequence (DNA): TGCAGCGTTCCCGGAGGGCTAGCGGTCACAGATACGCAGTATTTT.